One sample yielded the 29 T cell receptor beta chains listed below, sequenced in a study of blood T cell repertoires in COVID-19. TCRdb's copy holds only in-frame clones and misses some; the assay was immunoSEQ multiplex PCR. The top ten hold roughly an eighth of the sample, which has 100,000 or so clones, approximately 75% seen once. The sequenced sample consisted of peripheral blood. The source of these receptors is a woman aged 80 or older with acute or convalescent COVID-19.

This chain uses TRBV21-1 with TRBJ2-1; the DNA was not used to check the table's D call, TRBD1. TRBV21-1 is reported as a pseudogene. The CDR3 is 16 residues long. DNA for the CDR3: TGTGCCAGCAGCAAAGTTACGACAGCCAGCTTGCATGAGCAGTTCTTC. It codes for CASSKVTTASLHEQFF.

The chain is built from TRBV6-6 and TRBJ2-3; TRBD1 is a possible D gene (6 bases). This CDR3 spans 15 amino acids. The germline gives CDR1 MNHNY, CDR2 SVGAGI (reference sequence). V shed 6 bases and J shed 2 bases, with 15 bases lying between them. The CDR3 spells CASSENRADTDTQYF. For the CDR3, the DNA is TGTGCCAGCAGCGAAAACAGGGCGGACACAGATACGCAGTATTTT.

Points on this clone: Other DNA sequences in this sample translate to the same CDR3. This chain connects TRBV5-1 to TRBJ1-1, with D tentatively TRBD1 (5 bases). The V gene lost 1 base and the J gene lost 0 bases, with 7 bases spanning the gap. This CDR3 has 14 residues. Per germline, CDR1 SGHRS and CDR2 YFSETQ. The CDR3 coding sequence is TGCGCCAGCAGCTTGACAGGAATGAACACTGAAGCTTTCTTT. Protein product: CASSLTGMNTEAFF. Complete variable domain (other parts from reference TRBV5-1 and TRBJ1-1): KAGVTQTPRYLIKTRGQQVTLSCSPISGHRSVSWYQQTPGQGLQFLFEYFSETQRNKGNFPGRFSGRQFSNSRSEMNVSTLELGDSALYLCASSLTGMNTEAFFGQGTRLTVV.

This chain joins TRBV19 and TRBJ2-4; D is perhaps TRBD2 (6 bases). Trimming took 7 bases from V and 0 from J, leaving 13 bases between them. The CDR3 is 15 amino acids. Germline CDR1 reads LNHDA; CDR2 reads SQIVND (reference sequence). The CDR3 sequence: CASNNPGLAKNIQYF. In DNA, the CDR3 is TGTGCCAGTAACAATCCGGGACTAGCCAAAAACATTCAGTACTTC.

This clone has a handful of counts. This chain connects TRBV2 to TRBJ1-5; D uncertain. The V end was cut by 2 bases, the J end by 4 bases, with 6 bases between. Germline assignment: CDR1 SNHLY and CDR2 FYNNEI. The CDR3 loop spans 13 amino acids. CDR3 residues: CASSERVNQPQHF. CDR3 coding DNA: TGTGCCAGCAGTGAACGGGTGAATCAGCCCCAGCATTTT.

The rearrangement joins TRBV20-1 to TRBJ2-3, with 7 bases identical to TRBD2. V shed 3 bases and J 1 base; nucleotides not matched to a gene: 7. This CDR3 contains 15 residues. Germline CDR1 is DFQATT and CDR2 is SNEGSKA (reference sequence). CDR3: CSASDRGRGTDTQYF. The CDR3, as DNA: TGCAGTGCTAGTGATCGTGGGAGGGGCACAGATACGCAGTATTTT.

The chain recombines TRBV12-3 or TRBV12-4 with TRBJ1-2; 9 bases align to TRBD1. V lost 5 bases and J lost 8; bases outside the gene matches: 3. This CDR3 is built from 12 residues. The CDR3 DNA reads as TGTGCCAGCAGTCCGGGACAGGGCGGCTACACCTTC. Its translation: CASSPGQGGYTF.

The chain joins TRBV3-1 (or the pseudogene TRBV3-2) to TRBJ1-6, with D possibly matching TRBD1 (6 bases). Trimming took off 4 bases at V and 7 bases at J, with 17 bases between the two ends. The CDR3 is made up of 16 amino acids. Germline CDR1 LGHDT, CDR2 YNNKEL (reference sequence). The CDR3 DNA follows: TGTGCCAGCAGCCTAAAGGTGGGGGCGACAAATTCACCCCTCCACTTT. It codes for CASSLKVGATNSPLHF.

The chain couples TRBV14 to TRBJ1-1; D is unresolved. The CDR3 loop spans 16 amino acids. Germline CDR1 reads SGHDN; CDR2 reads FVKESK. V shed 4 bases and J shed 2 bases, with 17 bases lying between them. Here the CDR3 DNA reads TGTGCCAGCAGCCGTTCGACGGGGTGGTTCAACACTGAAGCTTTCTTT. This sequence encodes CASSRSTGWFNTEAFF.

This clone has a handful of counts. The chain recombines TRBV5-6 with TRBJ1-1, with unresolved D. The CDR3 extends over 13 amino acids. Germline lookup yields CDR1 SGHDT and CDR2 YYEEEE. V lost 3 bases and J 4 bases, leaving 10 bases between the germline ends. CDR3 DNA: TGTGCCAGCAGCTGGGTCCACAGCACTGAAGCTTTCTTT. Amino acid sequence: CASSWVHSTEAFF.

The chain has TRBV24-1 and TRBJ2-1; TRBD1 aligns across 8 bases. The J segment lost 6 bases and the V segment lost 3 bases, leaving 9 bases of the junction unmatched. This CDR3 region has 16 residues. CDR1 is KGHDR, CDR2 SFDVKD, per germline. CDR3 DNA: TGTGCCACCAGTGATACCACAGGGGGAAAGCGCAATGAGCAGTTCTTC. This translates into CATSDTTGGKRNEQFF.

This clone was seen only a few times. CDR3: CASSSLAGEGDTQYF. The CDR3 region has the DNA TGTGCCAGCAGCTCTCTAGCGGGGGAAGGGGATACGCAGTATTTT. The V and J genes are TRBV7-3 and TRBJ2-3, with 10 bases matching TRBD2. There are 15 residues in the CDR3. Per germline, CDR1 SGHTA and CDR2 FQGTGA. The V gene end was trimmed by 4 bases and the J gene end by 6 bases; junction bases not matched to a gene: 7.

The rearrangement links TRBV6-5 to TRBJ2-1; 9 nucleotides line up with TRBD1. This CDR3 has 15 residues. CDR1 and CDR2 from the germline V gene are MNHEY and SVGAGI. V was pared by 6 bases and J by 4 bases, with 7 bases of the junction left unmatched. The CDR3, as DNA: TGTGCCAGCAGCCTGGAAGGGACAGGGTACAATGAGCAGTTCTTC. Its protein product is CASSLEGTGYNEQFF.

The chain uses TRBV12-3 or TRBV12-4 and TRBJ2-5, with TRBD1 identical over 8 bases. The J segment lost 5 bases and the V segment lost 6 bases, leaving 5 bases of the junction unmatched. This CDR3 has 13 amino acids. CDR3 protein: CASSVTGVETQYF. In DNA, the CDR3 is TGTGCCAGCAGCGTGACAGGGGTGGAGACCCAGTACTTC.

The chain links TRBV28 to TRBJ1-4; 8 bases agree with TRBD1. Germline loops: CDR1 MDHEN, CDR2 SYDVKM. V shed 2 bases, J shed 8 bases, and the junction held 1 base outside the gene matches. This CDR3 contains 13 residues. The CDR3 coding sequence is TGTGCCAGCAGTTTACAGGGGGCGGAAAAACTGTTTTTT. This encodes CASSLQGAEKLFF. The variable domain in full, with the rest retrieved from reference TRBV28 and TRBJ1-4, is DVKVTQSSRYLVKRTGEKVFLECVQDMDHENMFWYRQDPGLGLRLIYFSYDVKMKEKGDIPEGYSVSREKKERFSLILESASTNQTSMYLCASSLQGAEKLFFGSGTQLSVL.

Ten or more counts support this clone. V and J are TRBV11-2 and TRBJ1-4; D perhaps matches TRBD1 (6 bases). V lost 3 bases and J lost 6, with 14 bases in between. Germline V gene sequence: CDR1 SGHAT, CDR2 FQNNGV. The CDR3 covers 15 residues. The CDR3 DNA sequence: TGTGCCAGCAGCTTGGCGGGGGCTCGCGATGAAAAACTGTTTTTT. This gives the protein CASSLAGARDEKLFF.

The chain employs TRBV18 and TRBJ1-2; 9 bases agree with TRBD1. The CDR3 contains 14 residues. The V gene's germline CDR1 is KGHSH and CDR2 LQKENI. Trimming removed 6 bases from V and 8 bases from J; junction bases left unmatched: 10. The CDR3 sequence is CASSGTGTLRGYTF. The DNA for the CDR3 is TGTGCCAGCTCGGGGACAGGGACCCTACGAGGCTACACCTTC.

The V and J genes are TRBV6-5 and TRBJ2-2, with TRBD1 as a possible D gene (8 bases). From germline, CDR1 is MNHEY and CDR2 SVGAGI. The V end lost 4 bases, the J end lost 5 bases, and 17 bases lay between the germline ends. This CDR3 spans 16 amino acids. The CDR3 loop is CASSLYRGGTTGELFF. The CDR3 DNA is TGTGCCAGCAGTTTATACAGGGGGGGCACGACCGGGGAGCTGTTTTTT.

This clone has just one count. This chain links TRBV11-2 with TRBJ1-1; no reliable D call. The V gene's germline CDR1 is SGHAT and CDR2 FQNNGV. This CDR3 is built from 10 residues. V was cut by 11 bases and J by 5 bases, with 9 bases left in between. CDR3 DNA: TGTGCCTGGGCTATGACTGAAGCTTTCTTT. It codes for CAWAMTEAFF.

Written as DNA, the CDR3 is TGTGCCAGCAGCAACAGGGGGGGGACACGTGGCTACACCTTC. Translation: CASSNRGGTRGYTF. This chain connects TRBV7-8 to TRBJ1-2, with 8 bases lining up with TRBD1. Germline CDR1 SGHVS, CDR2 FQNEAQ. The CDR3 sequence is 14 residues long. V gave up 5 bases and J gave up 7 bases; unmatched junction bases: 9.

The chain carries TRBV5-1 and TRBJ2-1, with D maybe TRBD2 (7 bases). CDR1 and CDR2 (germline): SGHRS, YFSETQ. The CDR3 consists of 14 residues. With 1 base removed from V and 8 bases from J, the gap between germline ends came to 13 bases. The CDR3 loop is CASSLRRGADEQFF. CDR3 bases: TGCGCCAGCAGCTTGCGTCGGGGGGCCGATGAGCAGTTCTTC.

This chain connects TRBV7-9 to TRBJ1-2, with D unresolved. Germline V gene sequence: CDR1 SEHNR, CDR2 FQNEAQ (reference sequence). The CDR3 extends over 12 amino acids. V was pared by 6 bases and J by 8 bases, with 13 bases between. The CDR3 loop is CASRSLSEGYTF. The CDR3 DNA is TGTGCCAGCAGATCTTTATCGGAGGGCTACACCTTC. Using reference TRBV7-9 and TRBJ1-2 for the parts outside the CDR3, the full variable domain is DTGVSQNPRHKITKRGQNVTFRCDPISEHNRLYWYRQTLGQGPEFLTYFQNEAQLEKSRLLSDRFSAERPKGSFSTLEIQRTEQGDSAMYLCASRSLSEGYTFGSGTRLTVV.

The V and J genes are TRBV30 and TRBJ2-1, with 7 bases fitting TRBD1. V lost 0 bases and J lost 8; bases outside the gene matches: 7. The CDR3 runs 14 residues. Germline V gene sequence: CDR1 GTSNPN, CDR2 SVGIG (reference sequence). This chain's CDR3 is CAWSVYGTVDEQFF. CDR3 nucleotide sequence: TGTGCCTGGAGTGTATATGGGACAGTAGATGAGCAGTTCTTC.

V and J are TRBV2 and TRBJ1-1, with no clear D. V shed 7 bases and J shed 2 bases, with 8 bases lying between them. CDR3 length: 12 residues. Per germline, CDR1 SNHLY and CDR2 FYNNEI. CDR3 loop: CASIGDNTEAFF. The DNA of the CDR3 is TGTGCCAGCATAGGAGATAACACTGAAGCTTTCTTT.

The CDR3 reads CASSLGALEGYGYTF. DNA of the CDR3: TGTGCCAGCAGCTTGGGGGCCCTGGAGGGCTATGGCTACACCTTC. V and J are TRBV5-4 and TRBJ1-2; D remains ambiguous. Germline-derived CDR1 and CDR2 are SGHNT and YYREEE (reference sequence). V lost 0 bases, J lost 4 bases, and 13 bases lay in between. The CDR3 length is 15 residues.

The rearrangement links TRBV29-1 to TRBJ1-2, with D tentatively TRBD1 (5 bases). In germline, CDR1 is SQVTM, CDR2 ANQGSEA. This CDR3 contains 15 residues. V was cut by 4 bases and J by 8 bases, with 23 bases left in between. CDR3 sequence (DNA): TGCAGCGTTGTTAACCTCAAAGGGGTTGCCCACGGCTACACCTTC. Translation gives CSVVNLKGVAHGYTF.

The chain recombines TRBV4-1 with TRBJ1-1; 7 nucleotides line up with TRBD1. This CDR3 spans 16 amino acids. J was trimmed by 4 bases and V by 0 bases; bases with no gene match: 8. CDR1 and CDR2 (germline): MGHRA, YSYEKL. The chain's CDR3 is CASSQDREAGGTEAFF. The CDR3 DNA follows: TGCGCCAGCAGCCAAGATCGTGAAGCAGGGGGCACTGAAGCTTTCTTT.

The J gene is TRBJ1-5, the V gene TRBV6-6, with TRBD1 as a possible D gene (5 bases). Trimming took off 7 bases at V and 3 bases at J, with 13 bases between the two ends. CDR3 size: 14 residues. Germline V lookup: CDR1 MNHNY, CDR2 SVGAGI (reference sequence). CDR3 protein: CASNLGGINQPQHF. The CDR3 nucleotides are TGTGCCAGCAACTTGGGGGGAATCAATCAGCCCCAGCATTTT.

This clone was picked up a small number of times. Other DNA variants within this sample encode the same CDR3. The V call is TRBV6-2 or TRBV6-3, the J call TRBJ1-2; perhaps TRBD1 as D (6 bases). The V gene's germline CDR1 is MNHEY and CDR2 SVGEGT. The V and J ends lost 2 bases and 4 bases respectively, with 26 bases between them. The CDR3 length is 19 residues. CDR3: CASSYGGTGGPPALYGYTF. The CDR3 DNA sequence: TGTGCCAGCAGTTACGGGGGCACTGGGGGCCCCCCGGCCCTCTATGGCTACACCTTC.